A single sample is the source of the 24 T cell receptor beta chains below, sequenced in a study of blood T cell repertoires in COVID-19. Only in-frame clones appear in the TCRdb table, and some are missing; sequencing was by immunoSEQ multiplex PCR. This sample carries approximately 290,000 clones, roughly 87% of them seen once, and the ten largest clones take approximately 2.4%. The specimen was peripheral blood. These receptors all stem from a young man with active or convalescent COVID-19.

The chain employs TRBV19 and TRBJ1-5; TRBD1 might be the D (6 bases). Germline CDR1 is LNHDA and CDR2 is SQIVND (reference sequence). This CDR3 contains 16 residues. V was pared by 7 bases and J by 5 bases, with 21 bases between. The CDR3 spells CASTHTQGRGYQPQHF. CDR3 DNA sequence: TGTGCCAGTACACACACTCAGGGGCGGGGGTATCAGCCCCAGCATTTT.

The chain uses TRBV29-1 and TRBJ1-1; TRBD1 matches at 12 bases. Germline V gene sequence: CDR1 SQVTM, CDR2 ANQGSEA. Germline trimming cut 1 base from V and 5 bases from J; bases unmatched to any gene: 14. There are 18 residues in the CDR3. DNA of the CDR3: TGCAGCGTTGAAGCCCGAATCCGGGACAGGGGGCGAGGTACTGAAGCTTTCTTT. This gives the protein CSVEARIRDRGRGTEAFF.

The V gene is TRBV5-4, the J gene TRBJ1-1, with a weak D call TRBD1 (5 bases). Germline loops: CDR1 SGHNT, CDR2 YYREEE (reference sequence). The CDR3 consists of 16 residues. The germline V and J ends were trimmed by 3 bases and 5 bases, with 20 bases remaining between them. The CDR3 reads CASSYDPGVGDTEAFF. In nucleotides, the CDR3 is TGTGCCAGCAGCTACGATCCGGGGGTTGGTGATACTGAAGCTTTCTTT.

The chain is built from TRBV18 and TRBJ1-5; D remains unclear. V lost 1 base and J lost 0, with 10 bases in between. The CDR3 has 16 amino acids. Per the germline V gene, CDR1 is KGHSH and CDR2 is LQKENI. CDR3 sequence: CASSPRGTYSNQPQHF. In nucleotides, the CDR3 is TGTGCCAGCTCACCACGTGGCACGTATAGCAATCAGCCCCAGCATTTT.

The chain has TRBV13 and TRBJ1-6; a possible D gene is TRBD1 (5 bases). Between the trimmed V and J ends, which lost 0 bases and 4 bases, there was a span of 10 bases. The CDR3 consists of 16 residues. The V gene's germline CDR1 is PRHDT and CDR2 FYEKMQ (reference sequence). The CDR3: CASSLGGGKYNSPLHF. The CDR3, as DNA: TGTGCCAGCAGCTTAGGGGGGGGGAAATATAATTCACCCCTCCACTTT.

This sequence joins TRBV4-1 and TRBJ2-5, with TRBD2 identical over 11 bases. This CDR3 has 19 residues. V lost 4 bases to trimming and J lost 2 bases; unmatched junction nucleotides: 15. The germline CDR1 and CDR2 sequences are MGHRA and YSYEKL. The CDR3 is CASSPLTYVLAGEQETQYF. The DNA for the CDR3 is TGCGCCAGCAGCCCTCTTACCTACGTACTAGCGGGAGAACAAGAGACCCAGTACTTC.

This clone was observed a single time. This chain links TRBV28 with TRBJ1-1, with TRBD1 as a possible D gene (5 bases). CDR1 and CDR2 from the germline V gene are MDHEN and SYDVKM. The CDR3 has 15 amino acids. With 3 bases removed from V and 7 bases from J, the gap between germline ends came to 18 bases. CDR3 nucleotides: TGTGCCAGCAGTTTTAGGTTCAGGGCGAGCAGTGAAGCTTTCTTT. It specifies CASSFRFRASSEAFF.

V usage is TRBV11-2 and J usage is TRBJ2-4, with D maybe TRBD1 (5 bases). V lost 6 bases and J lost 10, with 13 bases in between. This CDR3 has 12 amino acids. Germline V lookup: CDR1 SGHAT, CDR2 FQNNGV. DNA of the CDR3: TGTGCCAGCAGTGGGGCCCGGTGGATTCAGTACTTC. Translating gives CASSGARWIQYF.

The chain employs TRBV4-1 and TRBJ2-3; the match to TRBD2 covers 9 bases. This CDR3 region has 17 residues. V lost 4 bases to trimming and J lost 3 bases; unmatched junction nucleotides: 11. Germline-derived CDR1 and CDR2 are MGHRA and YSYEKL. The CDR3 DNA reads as TGCGCCAGCAGCCTCCGCGCAACTAGCGGGCGAACAGATACGCAGTATTTT. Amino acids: CASSLRATSGRTDTQYF.

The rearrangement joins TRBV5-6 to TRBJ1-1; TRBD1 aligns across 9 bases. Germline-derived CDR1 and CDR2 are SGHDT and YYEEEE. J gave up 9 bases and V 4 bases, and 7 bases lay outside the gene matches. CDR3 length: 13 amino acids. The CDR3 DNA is TGTGCCAGCAGCCTGGGACAGGGTGGGCAAGCTTTCTTT. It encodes CASSLGQGGQAFF. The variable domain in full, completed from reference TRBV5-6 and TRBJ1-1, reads DAGVTQSPTHLIKTRGQQVTLRCSPKSGHDTVSWYQQALGQGPQFIFQYYEEEERQRGNFPDRFSGHQFPNYSSELNVNALLLGDSALYLCASSLGQGGQAFFGQGTRLTVV.

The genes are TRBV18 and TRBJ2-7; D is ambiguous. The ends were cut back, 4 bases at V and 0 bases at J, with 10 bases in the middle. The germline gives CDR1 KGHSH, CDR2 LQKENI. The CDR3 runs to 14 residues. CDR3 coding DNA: TGTGCCAGCTCACGGGCAGACCTCTCCTACGAGCAGTACTTC. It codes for CASSRADLSYEQYF.

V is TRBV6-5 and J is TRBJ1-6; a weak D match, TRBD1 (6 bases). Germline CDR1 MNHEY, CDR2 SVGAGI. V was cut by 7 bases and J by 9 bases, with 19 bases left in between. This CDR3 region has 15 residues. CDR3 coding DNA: TGTGCCAGCACCCCAGTTTCCATACAGGGTTCACCCCTCCACTTT. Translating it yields CASTPVSIQGSPLHF.

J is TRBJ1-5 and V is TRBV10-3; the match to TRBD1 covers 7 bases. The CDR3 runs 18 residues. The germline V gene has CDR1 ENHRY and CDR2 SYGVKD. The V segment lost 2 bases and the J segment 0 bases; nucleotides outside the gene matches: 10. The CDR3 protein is CAISEAADRAGSNQPQHF. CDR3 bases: TGTGCCATCAGTGAGGCCGCAGACAGGGCGGGTAGCAATCAGCCCCAGCATTTT.

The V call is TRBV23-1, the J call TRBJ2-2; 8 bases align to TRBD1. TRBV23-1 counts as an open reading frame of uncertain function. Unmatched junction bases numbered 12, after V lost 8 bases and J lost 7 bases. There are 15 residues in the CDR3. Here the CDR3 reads CASSRQGNLSGELFF. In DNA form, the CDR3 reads TGCGCCAGCTCAAGACAGGGGAATTTAAGCGGGGAGCTGTTTTTT.

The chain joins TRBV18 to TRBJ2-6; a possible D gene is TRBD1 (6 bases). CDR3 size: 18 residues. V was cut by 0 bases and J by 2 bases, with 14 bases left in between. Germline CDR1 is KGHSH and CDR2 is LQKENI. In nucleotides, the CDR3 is TGTGCCAGCTCACCACCGTTAGGGGGTCTCACTGGGGCCAACGTCCTGACTTTC. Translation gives CASSPPLGGLTGANVLTF. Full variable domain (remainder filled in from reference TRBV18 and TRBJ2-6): NAGVMQNPRHLVRRRGQEARLRCSPMKGHSHVYWYRQLPEEGLKFMVYLQKENIIDESGMPKERFSAEFPKEGPSILRIQQVVRGDSAAYFCASSPPLGGLTGANVLTFGAGSRLTVL.

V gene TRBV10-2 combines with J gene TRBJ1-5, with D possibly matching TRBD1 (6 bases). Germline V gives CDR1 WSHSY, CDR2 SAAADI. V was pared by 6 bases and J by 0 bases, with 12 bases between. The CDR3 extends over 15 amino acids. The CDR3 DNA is TGCGCCAGCAGCACAGGGCCTGGTAGCAATCAGCCCCAGCATTTT. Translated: CASSTGPGSNQPQHF.

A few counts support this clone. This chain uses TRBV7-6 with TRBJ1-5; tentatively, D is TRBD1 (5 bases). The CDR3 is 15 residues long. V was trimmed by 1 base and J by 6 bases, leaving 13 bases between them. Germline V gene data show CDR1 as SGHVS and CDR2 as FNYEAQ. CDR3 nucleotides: TGTGCCAGCAGCTTAGTTTGGAGGGGCGTTCAGCCCCAGCATTTT. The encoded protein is CASSLVWRGVQPQHF.

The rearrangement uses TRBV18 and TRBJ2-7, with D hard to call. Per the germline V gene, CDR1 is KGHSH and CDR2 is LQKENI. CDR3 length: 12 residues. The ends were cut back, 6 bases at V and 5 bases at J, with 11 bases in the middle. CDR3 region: CASSWVSDEQYF. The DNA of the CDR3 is TGTGCCAGCTCGTGGGTCAGCGACGAGCAGTACTTC.

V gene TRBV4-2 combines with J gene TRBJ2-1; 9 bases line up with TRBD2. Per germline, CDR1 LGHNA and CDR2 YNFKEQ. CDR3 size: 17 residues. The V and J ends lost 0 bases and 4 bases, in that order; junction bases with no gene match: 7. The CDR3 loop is CASSQDLTTSGYNEQFF. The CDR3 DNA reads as TGTGCCAGCAGCCAAGATCTAACCACTAGCGGGTACAATGAGCAGTTCTTC.

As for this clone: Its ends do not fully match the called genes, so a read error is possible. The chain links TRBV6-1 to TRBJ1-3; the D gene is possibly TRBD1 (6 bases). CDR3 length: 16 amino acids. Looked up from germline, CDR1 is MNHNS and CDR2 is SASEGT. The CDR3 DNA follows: TGTGCCAGCAGAGAAGATAACAGGGCTCCTAGAAACACCATATATTTT. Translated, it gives CASREDNRAPRNTIYF.

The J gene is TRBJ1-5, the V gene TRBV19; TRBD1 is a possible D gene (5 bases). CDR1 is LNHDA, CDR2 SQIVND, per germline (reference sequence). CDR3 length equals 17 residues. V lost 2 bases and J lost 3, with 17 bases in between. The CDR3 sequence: CASSILGLIHSNQPQHF. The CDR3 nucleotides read TGTGCCAGTAGTATACTGGGACTAATCCATTCCAATCAGCCCCAGCATTTT.

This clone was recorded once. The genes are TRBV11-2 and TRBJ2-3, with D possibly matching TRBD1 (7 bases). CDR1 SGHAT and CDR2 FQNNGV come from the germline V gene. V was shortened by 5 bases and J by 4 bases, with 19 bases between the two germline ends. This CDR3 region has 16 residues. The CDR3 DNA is TGTGCCAGCAGCGGAGGGGGCACCGGGAAGGCAGATACGCAGTATTTT. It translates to CASSGGGTGKADTQYF.

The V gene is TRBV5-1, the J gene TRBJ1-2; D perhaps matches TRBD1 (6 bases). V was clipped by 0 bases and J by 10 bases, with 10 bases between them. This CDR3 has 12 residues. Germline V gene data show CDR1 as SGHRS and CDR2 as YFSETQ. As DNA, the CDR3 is TGCGCCAGCAGCTTGGACAGGGTCGCCTACACCTTC. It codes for CASSLDRVAYTF.

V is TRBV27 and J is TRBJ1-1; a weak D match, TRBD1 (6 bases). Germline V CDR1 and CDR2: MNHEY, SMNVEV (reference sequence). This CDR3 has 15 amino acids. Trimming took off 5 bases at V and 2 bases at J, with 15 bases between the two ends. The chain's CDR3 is CASSAYRATNTEAFF. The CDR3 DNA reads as TGTGCCAGCAGTGCGTACAGGGCGACTAACACTGAAGCTTTCTTT.